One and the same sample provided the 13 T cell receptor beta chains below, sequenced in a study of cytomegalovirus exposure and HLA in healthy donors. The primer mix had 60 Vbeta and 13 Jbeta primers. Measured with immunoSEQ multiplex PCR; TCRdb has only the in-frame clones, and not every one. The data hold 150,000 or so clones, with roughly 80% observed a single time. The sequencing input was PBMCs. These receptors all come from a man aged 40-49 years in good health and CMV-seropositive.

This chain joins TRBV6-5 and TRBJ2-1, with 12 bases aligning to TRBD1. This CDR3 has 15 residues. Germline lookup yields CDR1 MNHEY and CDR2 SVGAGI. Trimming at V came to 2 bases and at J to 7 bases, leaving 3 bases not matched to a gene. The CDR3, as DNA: TGTGCCAGCAGTTACGGGACAGGGGGCGGGAATGAGCAGTTCTTC. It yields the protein CASSYGTGGGNEQFF.

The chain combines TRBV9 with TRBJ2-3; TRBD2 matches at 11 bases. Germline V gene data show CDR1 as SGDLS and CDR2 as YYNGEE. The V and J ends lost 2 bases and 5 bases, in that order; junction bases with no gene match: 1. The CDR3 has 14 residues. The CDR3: CASSVSGREDTQYF. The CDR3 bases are TGTGCCAGCAGCGTTAGCGGGAGGGAAGATACGCAGTATTTT.

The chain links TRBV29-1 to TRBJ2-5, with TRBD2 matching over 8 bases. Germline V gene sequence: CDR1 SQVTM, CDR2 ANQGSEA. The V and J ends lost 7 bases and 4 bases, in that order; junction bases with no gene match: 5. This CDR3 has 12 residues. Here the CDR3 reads CSAQAGVETQYF. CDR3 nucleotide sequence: TGCAGCGCCCAAGCGGGGGTAGAGACCCAGTACTTC.

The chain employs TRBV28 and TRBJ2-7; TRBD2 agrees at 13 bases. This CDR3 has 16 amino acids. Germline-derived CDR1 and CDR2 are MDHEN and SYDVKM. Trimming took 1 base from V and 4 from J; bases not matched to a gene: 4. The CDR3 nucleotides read TGTGCCAGCAGTTTATTACTAGCGGGAGGGCCGTACGAGCAGTACTTC. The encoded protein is CASSLLLAGGPYEQYF.

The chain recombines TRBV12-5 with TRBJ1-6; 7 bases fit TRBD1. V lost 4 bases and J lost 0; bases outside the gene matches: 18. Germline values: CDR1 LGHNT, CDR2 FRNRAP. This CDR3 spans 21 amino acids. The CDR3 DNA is TGTGCTAGTGGTTCCCGACCCCCGTGGACAGGATTCGCCTCCTATAATTCACCCCTCCACTTT. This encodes CASGSRPPWTGFASYNSPLHF.

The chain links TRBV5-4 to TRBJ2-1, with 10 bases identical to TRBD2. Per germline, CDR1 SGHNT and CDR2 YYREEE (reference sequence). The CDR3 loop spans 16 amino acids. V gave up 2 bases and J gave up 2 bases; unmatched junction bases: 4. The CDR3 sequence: CASSLSLAGAYNEQFF. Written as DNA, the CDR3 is TGTGCCAGCAGCTTATCCCTAGCGGGGGCCTACAATGAGCAGTTCTTC.

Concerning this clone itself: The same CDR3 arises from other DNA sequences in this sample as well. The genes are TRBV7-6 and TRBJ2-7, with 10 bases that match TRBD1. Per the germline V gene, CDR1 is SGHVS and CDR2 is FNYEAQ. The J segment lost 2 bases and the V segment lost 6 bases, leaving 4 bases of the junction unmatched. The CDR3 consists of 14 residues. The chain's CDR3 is CASSPGQGPYEQYF. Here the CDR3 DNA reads TGTGCCAGCAGTCCGGGACAGGGGCCCTACGAGCAGTACTTC.

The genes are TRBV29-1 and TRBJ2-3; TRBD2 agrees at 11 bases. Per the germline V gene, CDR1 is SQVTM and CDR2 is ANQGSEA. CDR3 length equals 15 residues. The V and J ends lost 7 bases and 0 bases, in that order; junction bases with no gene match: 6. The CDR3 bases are TGCAGCGCGACTAGCGGGACTTCTAGCACAGATACGCAGTATTTT. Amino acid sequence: CSATSGTSSTDTQYF.

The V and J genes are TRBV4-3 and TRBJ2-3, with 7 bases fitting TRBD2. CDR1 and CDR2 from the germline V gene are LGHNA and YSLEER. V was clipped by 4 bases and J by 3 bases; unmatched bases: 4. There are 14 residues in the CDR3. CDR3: CASSPQRDTDTQYF. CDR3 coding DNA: TGCGCCAGCAGCCCTCAGCGGGATACAGATACGCAGTATTTT.

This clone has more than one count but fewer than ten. CDR3 DNA: TGCAGCGTTGAAACGGGGGAGTGGGCCAAAAACATTCAGTACTTC. It specifies CSVETGEWAKNIQYF. This chain uses TRBV29-1 with TRBJ2-4; maybe TRBD2 (6 bases). The germline V gene encodes CDR1 SQVTM and CDR2 ANQGSEA. Trimming cost V 2 bases and J 1 base, with 12 bases left between them. The CDR3 covers 15 residues.

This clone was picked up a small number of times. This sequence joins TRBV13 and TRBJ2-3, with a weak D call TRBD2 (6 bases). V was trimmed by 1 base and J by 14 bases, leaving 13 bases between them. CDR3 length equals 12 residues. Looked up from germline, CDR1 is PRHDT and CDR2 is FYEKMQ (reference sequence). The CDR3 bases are TGTGCCAGCAGCTTAGCGGCGGGACCGGGGTATTTT. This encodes CASSLAAGPGYF.

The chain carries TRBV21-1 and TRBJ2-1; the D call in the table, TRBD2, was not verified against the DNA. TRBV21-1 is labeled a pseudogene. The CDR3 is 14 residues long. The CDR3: CATQTSGNEDEQFF. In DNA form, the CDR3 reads TGTGCCACCCAGACTAGCGGGAATGAGGATGAGCAGTTCTTC.

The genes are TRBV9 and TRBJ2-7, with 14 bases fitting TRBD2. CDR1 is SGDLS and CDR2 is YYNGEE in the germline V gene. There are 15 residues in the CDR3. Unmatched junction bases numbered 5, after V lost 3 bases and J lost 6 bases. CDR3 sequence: CASSGGLAGVGEQYF. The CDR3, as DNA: TGTGCCAGCAGCGGGGGACTAGCGGGAGTCGGCGAGCAGTACTTC.